This T cell receptor (beta chain) was captured by sequencing in a study of T cell responses to AZD1222 COVID-19 vaccine. The CDR3 extends over 12 amino acids. Germline V gene lookup returns CDR1 MNHNY and CDR2 SVGAGI (reference sequence). The V end lost 7 bases, the J end lost 3 bases, and 9 bases lay between the germline ends. TCRdb keeps only in-frame clones here, not all; method: immunoSEQ multiplex PCR. The table lists roughly 150,000 clones, approximately 90% of them singletons. Sequences were derived from peripheral blood, sampled on day 0 of MenACWY control vaccination. This receptor was taken from an adult in good health. The rearrangement joins TRBV6-6 to TRBJ1-2; D not certain. Written as DNA, the CDR3 is TGTGCCAGCATCCACAGTTACTATGGCTACACCTTC. Encoded protein: CASIHSYYGYTF.